The sequence of this T cell receptor beta chain was determined in a study of blood T cell repertoires in COVID-19. CDR1 is KGHSH and CDR2 is LQKENI in the germline V gene. The CDR3 contains 16 residues. With V trimmed by 3 bases and J by 8 bases, 13 bases remained unmatched. Only in-frame clones appear in the TCRdb table, and some are missing; sequencing was by immunoSEQ multiplex PCR. This table holds about 280,000 clones, approximately 86% found once. The V gene is TRBV18, the J gene TRBJ1-2, with 9 bases aligning to TRBD1. The sequence was collected from a woman between 65 and 79 years old with COVID-19, enrolled during active disease. Input material: peripheral blood. CDR3 in DNA: TGTGCCAGCTCACCGACCGAGGACAGGGGATTAAGGGGCTACACCTTC. Translated, it gives CASSPTEDRGLRGYTF.